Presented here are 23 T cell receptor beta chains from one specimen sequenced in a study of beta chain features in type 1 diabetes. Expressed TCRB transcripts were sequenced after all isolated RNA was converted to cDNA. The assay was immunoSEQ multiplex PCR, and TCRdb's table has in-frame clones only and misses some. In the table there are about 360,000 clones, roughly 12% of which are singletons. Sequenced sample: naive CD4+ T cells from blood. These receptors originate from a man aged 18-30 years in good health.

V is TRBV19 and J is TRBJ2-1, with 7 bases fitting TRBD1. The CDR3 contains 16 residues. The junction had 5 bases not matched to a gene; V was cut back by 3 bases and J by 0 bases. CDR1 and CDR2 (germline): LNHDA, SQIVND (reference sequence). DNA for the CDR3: TGTGCCAGTAGTATTGGGACAGACAACTCCTACAATGAGCAGTTCTTC. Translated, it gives CASSIGTDNSYNEQFF.

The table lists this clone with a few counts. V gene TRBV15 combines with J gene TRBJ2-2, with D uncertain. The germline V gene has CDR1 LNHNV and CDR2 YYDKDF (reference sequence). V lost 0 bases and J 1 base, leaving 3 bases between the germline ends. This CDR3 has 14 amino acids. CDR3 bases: TGTGCCACCAGCAGAGATCTGAACACCGGGGAGCTGTTTTTT. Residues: CATSRDLNTGELFF.

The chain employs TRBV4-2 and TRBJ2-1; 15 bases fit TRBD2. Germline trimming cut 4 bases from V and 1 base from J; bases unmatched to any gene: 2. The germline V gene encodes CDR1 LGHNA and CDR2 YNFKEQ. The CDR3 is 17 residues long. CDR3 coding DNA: TGTGCCAGCAGCCCAGGGACTAGCGGGAGGTCCTACAATGAGCAGTTCTTC. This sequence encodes CASSPGTSGRSYNEQFF.

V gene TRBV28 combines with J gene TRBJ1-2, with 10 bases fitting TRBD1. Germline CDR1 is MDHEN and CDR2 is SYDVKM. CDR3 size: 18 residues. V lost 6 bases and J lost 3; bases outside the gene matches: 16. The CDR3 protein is CASRRKGGQGYFDYGYTF. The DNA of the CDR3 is TGTGCCAGCAGGCGGAAGGGGGGACAGGGGTACTTTGACTATGGCTACACCTTC.

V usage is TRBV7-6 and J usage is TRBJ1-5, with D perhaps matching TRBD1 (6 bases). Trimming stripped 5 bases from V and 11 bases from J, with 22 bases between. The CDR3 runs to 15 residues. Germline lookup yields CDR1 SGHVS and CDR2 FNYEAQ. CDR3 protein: CASSLHESQGSAQHF. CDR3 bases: TGTGCCAGCAGCCTTCATGAATCACAGGGCTCGGCCCAGCATTTT.

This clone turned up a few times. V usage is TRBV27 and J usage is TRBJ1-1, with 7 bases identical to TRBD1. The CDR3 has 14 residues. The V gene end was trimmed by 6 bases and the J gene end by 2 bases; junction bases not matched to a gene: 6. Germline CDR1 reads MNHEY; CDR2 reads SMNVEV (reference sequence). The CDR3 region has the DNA TGTGCCAGCAGGTGGGGACAGACAAACACTGAAGCTTTCTTT. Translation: CASRWGQTNTEAFF.

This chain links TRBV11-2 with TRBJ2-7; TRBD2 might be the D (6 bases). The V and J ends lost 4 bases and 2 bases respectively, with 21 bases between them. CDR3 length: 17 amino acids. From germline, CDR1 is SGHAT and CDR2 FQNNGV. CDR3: CASSSSAVLAKAYEQYF. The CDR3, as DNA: TGTGCCAGCAGCTCATCTGCGGTCCTAGCGAAAGCCTACGAGCAGTACTTC.

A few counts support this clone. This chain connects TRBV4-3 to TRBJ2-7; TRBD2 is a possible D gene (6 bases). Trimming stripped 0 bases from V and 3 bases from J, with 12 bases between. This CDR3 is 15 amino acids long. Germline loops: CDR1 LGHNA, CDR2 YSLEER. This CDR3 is CASSQDLLGGYEQYF. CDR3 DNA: TGCGCCAGCAGCCAAGATCTTTTGGGGGGCTACGAGCAGTACTTC.

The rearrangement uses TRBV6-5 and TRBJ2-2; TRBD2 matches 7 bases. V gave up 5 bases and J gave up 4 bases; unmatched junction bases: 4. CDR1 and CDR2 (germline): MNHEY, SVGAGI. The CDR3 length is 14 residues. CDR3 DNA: TGTGCCAGCAGTCTACCGGGGGGCACCGGGGAGCTGTTTTTT. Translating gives CASSLPGGTGELFF.

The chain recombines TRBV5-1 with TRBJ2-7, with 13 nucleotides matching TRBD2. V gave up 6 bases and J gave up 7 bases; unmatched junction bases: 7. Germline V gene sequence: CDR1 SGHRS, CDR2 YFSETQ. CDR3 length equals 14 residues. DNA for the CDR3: TGCGCCAGCACACCGGGACTAGCGGGACGGGAGCAGTACTTC. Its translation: CASTPGLAGREQYF.

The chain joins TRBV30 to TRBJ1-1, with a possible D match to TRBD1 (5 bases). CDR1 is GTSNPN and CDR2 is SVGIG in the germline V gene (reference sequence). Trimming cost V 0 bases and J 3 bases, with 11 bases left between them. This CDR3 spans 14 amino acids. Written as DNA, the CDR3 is TGTGCCTGGAGTGTACGGGGGGGTGACACTGAAGCTTTCTTT. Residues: CAWSVRGGDTEAFF. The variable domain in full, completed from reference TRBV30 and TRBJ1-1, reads SQTIHQWPATLVQPVGSPLSLECTVEGTSNPNLYWYRQAAGRGLQLLFYSVGIGQISSEVPQNLSASRPQDRQFILSSKKLLLSDSGFYLCAWSVRGGDTEAFFGQGTRLTVV.

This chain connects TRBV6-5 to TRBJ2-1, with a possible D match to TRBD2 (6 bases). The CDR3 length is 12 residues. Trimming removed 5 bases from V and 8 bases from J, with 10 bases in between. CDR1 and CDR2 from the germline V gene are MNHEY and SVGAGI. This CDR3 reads CASSRSSDEQFF. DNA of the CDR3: TGTGCCAGCAGTAGGTCTAGCGATGAGCAGTTCTTC.

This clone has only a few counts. The DNA of the CDR3 is TGTGCCAGCAGTCCTATGAGGACTAGCACAGATACGCAGTATTTT. It codes for CASSPMRTSTDTQYF. V is TRBV2 and J is TRBJ2-3; maybe TRBD2 (5 bases). Trimming took 5 bases from V and 0 from J, leaving 12 bases between them. CDR1 SNHLY and CDR2 FYNNEI come from the germline V gene. The CDR3 is 15 residues long.

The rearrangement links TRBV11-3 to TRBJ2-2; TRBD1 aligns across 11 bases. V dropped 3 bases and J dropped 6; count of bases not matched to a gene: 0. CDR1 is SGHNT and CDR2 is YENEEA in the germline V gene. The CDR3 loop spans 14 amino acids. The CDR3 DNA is TGTGCCAGCAGCTTGGGACAGGGGGCCGGGGAGCTGTTTTTT. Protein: CASSLGQGAGELFF. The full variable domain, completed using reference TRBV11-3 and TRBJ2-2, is EAGVVQSPRYKIIEKKQPVAFWCNPISGHNTLYWYLQNLGQGPELLIRYENEEAVDDSQLPKDRFSAERLKGVDSTLKIQPAELGDSAVYLCASSLGQGAGELFFGEGSRLTVL.

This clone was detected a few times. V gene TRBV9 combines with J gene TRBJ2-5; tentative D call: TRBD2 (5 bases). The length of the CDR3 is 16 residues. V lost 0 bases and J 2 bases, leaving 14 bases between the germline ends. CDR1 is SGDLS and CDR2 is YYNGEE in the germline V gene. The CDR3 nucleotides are TGTGCCAGCAGCGTAGATTCGTTCGGGGTTCAAGAGACCCAGTACTTC. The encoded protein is CASSVDSFGVQETQYF.

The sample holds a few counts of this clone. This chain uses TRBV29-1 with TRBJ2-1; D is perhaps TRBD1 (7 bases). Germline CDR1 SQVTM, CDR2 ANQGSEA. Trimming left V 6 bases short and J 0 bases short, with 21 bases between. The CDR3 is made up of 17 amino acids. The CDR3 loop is CSVTGTAPYSSYNEQFF. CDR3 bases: TGCAGCGTGACAGGGACTGCTCCGTATAGCTCCTACAATGAGCAGTTCTTC.

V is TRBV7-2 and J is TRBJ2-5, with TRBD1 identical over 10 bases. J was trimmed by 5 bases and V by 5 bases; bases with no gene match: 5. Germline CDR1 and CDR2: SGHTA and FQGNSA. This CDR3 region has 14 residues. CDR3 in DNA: TGTGCCAGCAGCCGACAGGGGGCGCGCGAGACCCAGTACTTC. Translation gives CASSRQGARETQYF.

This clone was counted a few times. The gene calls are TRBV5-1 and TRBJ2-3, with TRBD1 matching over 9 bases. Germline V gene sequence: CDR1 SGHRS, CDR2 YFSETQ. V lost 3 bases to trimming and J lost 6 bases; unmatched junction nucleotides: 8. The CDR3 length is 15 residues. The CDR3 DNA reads TGCGCCAGCAGCTCCCCGGGACAGGGTATGGATACGCAGTATTTT. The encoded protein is CASSSPGQGMDTQYF.

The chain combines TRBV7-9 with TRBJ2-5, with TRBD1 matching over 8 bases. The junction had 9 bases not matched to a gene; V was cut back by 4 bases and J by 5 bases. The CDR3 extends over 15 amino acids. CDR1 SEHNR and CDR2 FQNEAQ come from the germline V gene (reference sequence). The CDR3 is CASSYLGTGGETQYF. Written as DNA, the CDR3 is TGTGCCAGCAGCTATCTCGGGACAGGAGGGGAGACCCAGTACTTC. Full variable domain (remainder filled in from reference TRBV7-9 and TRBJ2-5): DTGVSQNPRHKITKRGQNVTFRCDPISEHNRLYWYRQTLGQGPEFLTYFQNEAQLEKSRLLSDRFSAERPKGSFSTLEIQRTEQGDSAMYLCASSYLGTGGETQYFGPGTRLLVL.

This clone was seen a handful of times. In DNA form, the CDR3 reads TGTGCCAGCAGCTTAGCGATGGCAGGGGGATACAATGAGCAGTTCTTC. Protein product: CASSLAMAGGYNEQFF. The chain has TRBV7-6 and TRBJ2-1; TRBD1 matches at 7 bases. Germline CDR1 is SGHVS and CDR2 is FNYEAQ. The CDR3 has 16 amino acids. Trimming cost V 0 bases and J 4 bases; bases outside gene matches: 6.

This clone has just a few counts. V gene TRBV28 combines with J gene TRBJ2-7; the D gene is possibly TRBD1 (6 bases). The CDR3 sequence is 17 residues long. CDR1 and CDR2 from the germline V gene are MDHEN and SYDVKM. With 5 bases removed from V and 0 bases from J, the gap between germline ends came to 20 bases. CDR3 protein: CASSPRGTGKASYEQYF. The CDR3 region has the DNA TGTGCCAGCAGTCCACGTGGTACAGGGAAGGCCTCCTACGAGCAGTACTTC. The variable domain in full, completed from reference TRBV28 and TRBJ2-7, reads DVKVTQSSRYLVKRTGEKVFLECVQDMDHENMFWYRQDPGLGLRLIYFSYDVKMKEKGDIPEGYSVSREKKERFSLILESASTNQTSMYLCASSPRGTGKASYEQYFGPGTRLTVT.

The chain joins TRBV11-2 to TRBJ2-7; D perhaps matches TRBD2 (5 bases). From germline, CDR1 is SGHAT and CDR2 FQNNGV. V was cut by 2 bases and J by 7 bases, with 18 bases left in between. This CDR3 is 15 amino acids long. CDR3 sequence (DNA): TGTGCCAGCAGCTTACTGGATGGACCTACGGGGGAGCAGTACTTC. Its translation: CASSLLDGPTGEQYF.

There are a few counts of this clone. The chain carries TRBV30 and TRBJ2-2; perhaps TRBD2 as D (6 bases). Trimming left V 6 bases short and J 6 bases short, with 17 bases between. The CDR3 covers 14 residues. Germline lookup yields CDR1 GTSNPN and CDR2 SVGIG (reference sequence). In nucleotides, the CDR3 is TGTGCCTGTTCCGCGGGACCCGGAGCCGGGGAGCTGTTTTTT. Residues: CACSAGPGAGELFF.